This TCR beta chain appears in the sequencing data of a study of control samples from healthy donors and cancer patients. V lost 4 bases and J lost 3, with 16 bases in between. CDR1 is LNHDA, CDR2 SQIVND, per germline (reference sequence). The CDR3 has 16 amino acids. TCRdb's copy holds only in-frame clones and misses some; the assay was immunoSEQ multiplex PCR. This sample yields about 79,000 clones, of which 80% to 95% are seen a single time; roughly 1.3% belongs to the top ten. The chain couples TRBV19 to TRBJ1-5; D is unclear. The TCR was taken from a woman aged 40 to 50 with lung cancer. The sequenced sample was PBMCs. CDR3 DNA: TGTGCCAGTAGTACATTGAGGAAGGGAGACAATCAGCCCCAGCATTTT. Protein sequence: CASSTLRKGDNQPQHF.